These 5 T cell receptor beta chains were sequenced from one sample in a study of OX40 agonist ivuxolimab in advanced cancers. This table comes from immunoSEQ multiplex PCR, and its TCRdb copy is limited to in-frame clones, with some not included. This table holds about 17,000 clones, about 73% found once. Sequenced material: CD4+ or CD8+ T cells sorted from blood, taken in a trial of the OX40 agonist ivuxolimab. The receptor set was obtained from an adult with an advanced solid tumor such as melanoma, head and neck, liver or kidney cancer.

The rearrangement joins TRBV18 to TRBJ2-7; TRBD1 aligns across 9 bases. This CDR3 region has 13 residues. The trim removed 6 bases at V and 5 bases at J, leaving 5 bases unmatched. Germline CDR1 is KGHSH and CDR2 is LQKENI. The CDR3 region has the DNA TGTGCCAGCTCGGGACAGGGTCTCGACGAGCAGTACTTC. It specifies CASSGQGLDEQYF.

This clone was seen a single time. The chain uses TRBV5-1 and TRBJ2-5; D gene uncertain. CDR3 length: 12 amino acids. The germline V gene has CDR1 SGHRS and CDR2 YFSETQ. V lost 2 bases and J lost 0, with 2 bases in between. CDR3 amino acids: CASSFNQETQYF. The CDR3, as DNA: TGCGCCAGCAGCTTTAACCAAGAGACCCAGTACTTC.

V gene TRBV7-9 combines with J gene TRBJ2-4; D tentatively reads TRBD1 or TRBD2 (5 bases each). With 6 bases removed from V and 1 base from J, the gap between germline ends came to 13 bases. Germline values: CDR1 SEHNR, CDR2 FQNEAQ (reference sequence). CDR3 length: 15 residues. This chain's CDR3 is CASSPLGDAKNIQYF. The CDR3, as DNA: TGTGCCAGCAGTCCACTCGGGGACGCCAAAAACATTCAGTACTTC.

The genes are TRBV14 and TRBJ2-7, with TRBD2 identical over 10 bases. The CDR3 is 15 amino acids. V dropped 1 base and J dropped 9; count of bases not matched to a gene: 9. Germline V gives CDR1 SGHDN, CDR2 FVKESK. The CDR3 here is CASSQVGLAGVTQYF. CDR3 in DNA: TGTGCCAGCAGCCAAGTCGGGCTAGCGGGAGTAACGCAGTACTTC. The complete variable domain, with remaining parts taken from reference TRBV14 and TRBJ2-7, reads EAGVTQFPSHSVIEKGQTVTLRCDPISGHDNLYWYRRVMGKEIKFLLHFVKESKQDESGMPNNRFLAERTGGTYSTLKVQPAELEDSGVYFCASSQVGLAGVTQYFGPGTRLTVT.

This chain joins TRBV5-6 and TRBJ2-2, with D unresolved. This CDR3 has 13 residues. V was shortened by 4 bases and J by 7 bases, with 11 bases between the two germline ends. In germline, CDR1 is SGHDT, CDR2 YYEEEE. CDR3 region: CASSPWFHGELFF. The CDR3, as DNA: TGTGCCAGCAGCCCCTGGTTTCACGGGGAGCTGTTTTTT.